This TCR beta chain was documented in a study of T-cell reconstitution after alpha-beta-depleted transplantation in children. Preparation of the TCRbeta library was carried out with unique molecular identifiers. TCRdb reprocessed the PCR reads with MiXCR, giving one entry per CDR3 protein. The data show 140,000 or so distinct CDR3 sequences, roughly 9% seen once. The CDR3 has 17 residues. The sequence was collected from a female patient aged 2 to 10 who had a stem cell transplant for congenital amegakaryocytic thrombocytopenia, so the T cells may come from the graft donor. The rearrangement links TRBV21-1 to TRBJ2-3; the table's D call TRBD2 went unverified against the DNA. TRBV21-1 corresponds to a pseudogene. The sample here was PBMCs, mostly from graft donor cells, taken 180 days after TCRalphabeta/CD19-depleted stem cell transplant. Written as DNA, the CDR3 is TGTGCCAGCAGCAAAGTTAGCCCCGGTCAAAAGGTGGATACGCAGTATTTT. It specifies CASSKVSPGQKVDTQYF.